This T cell receptor beta chain was documented in a study of blood T cell repertoires in COVID-19. CDR1 MGHRA and CDR2 YSYEKL come from the germline V gene. With V trimmed by 4 bases and J by 4 bases, 5 bases remained unmatched. The length of the CDR3 is 15 residues. The protocol was immunoSEQ multiplex PCR, while the TCRdb copy is restricted to in-frame clones and leaves out a portion. The sample lists more than 100,000 clones, about four fifths occurring once. Sequencing was performed on PBMCs or T cells enriched from blood (not recorded which). This sequence was found in a woman in her 30s who had recovered from COVID-19. This chain uses TRBV4-1 with TRBJ2-1; 9 bases agree with TRBD1. The CDR3 sequence: CASSLGTGPYNEQFF. The CDR3 bases are TGCGCCAGCAGCCTCGGGACAGGGCCATACAATGAGCAGTTCTTC.